The 16 T cell receptor beta chains reported below all come from one sample, sequenced in a study of blood T cell repertoires in COVID-19. Sequencing used immunoSEQ multiplex PCR; TCRdb keeps in-frame clones, though not all of them. The table has about 140,000 clones, about 86% seen once; the top ten hold over 8%. Input material: peripheral blood. The receptors derive from a human donor in a cohort sampled during active COVID-19.

The chain employs TRBV19 and TRBJ2-7; perhaps TRBD1 as D (5 bases). The CDR3 spans 17 residues. CDR1 and CDR2 from the germline V gene are LNHDA and SQIVND (reference sequence). V lost 3 bases, J lost 1 base, and 19 bases lay in between. The CDR3 sequence is CASSMFLGAYSSYEQYF. The CDR3 DNA sequence: TGTGCCAGTAGTATGTTTCTTGGGGCTTACAGTTCCTACGAGCAGTACTTC.

A single count supports this clone. The rearrangement links TRBV14 to TRBJ2-5; TRBD2 matches 9 bases. With V trimmed by 1 base and J by 6 bases, 6 bases remained unmatched. The CDR3 contains 15 residues. CDR1 and CDR2 from the germline V gene are SGHDN and FVKESK. The CDR3 nucleotides read TGTGCCAGCAGCCAAGTCGCTAGCGGGATTCAGACCCAGTACTTC. Translation gives CASSQVASGIQTQYF.

The CDR3 loop reads CSVEESRAGGPQYF. For the CDR3, the DNA is TGCAGCGTTGAAGAAAGTCGCGCGGGAGGGCCTCAGTACTTC. The chain uses TRBV29-1 and TRBJ2-7, with 9 bases identical to TRBD2. Germline V gene lookup returns CDR1 SQVTM and CDR2 ANQGSEA. The junction had 10 bases not matched to a gene; V was cut back by 0 bases and J by 10 bases. This CDR3 comprises 14 residues.

This chain links TRBV4-3 with TRBJ2-7; 12 bases map to TRBD2. The ends lost 2 bases at V and 3 bases at J; junction bases unmatched: 2. The CDR3 sequence is 15 residues long. Germline values: CDR1 LGHNA, CDR2 YSLEER. The CDR3 sequence: CASSQTTSGSYEQYF. CDR3 nucleotides: TGCGCCAGCAGCCAAACGACTAGCGGGAGCTACGAGCAGTACTTC.

The chain uses TRBV7-8 and TRBJ2-7, with 11 bases fitting TRBD2. The V gene end was trimmed by 6 bases and the J gene end by 2 bases; junction bases not matched to a gene: 3. The CDR3 covers 14 residues. Germline CDR1 is SGHVS and CDR2 is FQNEAQ. CDR3 protein: CASRGTSGPYEQYF. For the CDR3, the DNA is TGTGCCAGCAGAGGGACTAGCGGACCCTACGAGCAGTACTTC.

The chain combines TRBV5-5 with TRBJ2-2; 9 bases line up with TRBD2. The germline CDR1 and CDR2 sequences are SGHKS and YYEKEE (reference sequence). V was pared by 2 bases and J by 6 bases, with 14 bases of the junction left unmatched. This CDR3 comprises 18 residues. The CDR3 nucleotides are TGTGCCAGCAGCTTTCGTCCTAGCGGGAACATGTTAGCCGGGGAGCTGTTTTTT. Translating it yields CASSFRPSGNMLAGELFF.

This clone has only one observation. The rearrangement joins TRBV14 to TRBJ2-7, with 12 bases identical to TRBD2. The CDR3 length is 15 residues. The V and J ends lost 0 bases and 10 bases, in that order; junction bases with no gene match: 7. Germline CDR1 reads SGHDN; CDR2 reads FVKESK. CDR3 nucleotide sequence: TGTGCCAGCAGCCAAGATCTTGCTAGCGGGAGGGTTCAGTACTTC. This codes for CASSQDLASGRVQYF.

This clone was picked up a small number of times. This sequence joins TRBV3-1 (or the pseudogene TRBV3-2) and TRBJ2-5, with no clear D. Trimming shortened V by 2 bases and J by 4 bases, and 17 bases separated the two germline ends. In germline, CDR1 is LGHDT, CDR2 YNNKEL (reference sequence). The CDR3 contains 16 residues. The CDR3 region has the DNA TGTGCCAGCAGCCAACTATTCGACCAGCGTAGAGAGACCCAGTACTTC. Residues: CASSQLFDQRRETQYF.

V and J are TRBV18 and TRBJ2-1; a weak D match, TRBD1 (5 bases). The CDR3 totals 15 residues. The germline V gene encodes CDR1 KGHSH and CDR2 LQKENI. Between the trimmed V and J ends, which lost 8 bases and 0 bases, there was a span of 14 bases. This chain's CDR3 is CASGVQGSSYNEQFF. The CDR3 DNA is TGTGCCAGCGGCGTCCAGGGAAGCTCCTACAATGAGCAGTTCTTC.

This clone was observed once. The V gene is TRBV5-1, the J gene TRBJ1-2; 7 bases align to TRBD1. CDR3 size: 15 residues. Trimming took 5 bases from V and 4 from J; bases not matched to a gene: 11. The germline V gene encodes CDR1 SGHRS and CDR2 YFSETQ. The CDR3: CASRGYTGARYGYTF. The CDR3 DNA sequence: TGCGCCAGCAGAGGGTACACAGGGGCGCGCTATGGCTACACCTTC.

CDR3 residues: CASSQGAQGYEQYF. CDR3 DNA: TGTGCCAGTTCACAGGGGGCTCAGGGTTACGAGCAGTACTTC. The chain recombines TRBV19 with TRBJ2-7, with 9 bases identical to TRBD1. Germline V CDR1 and CDR2: LNHDA, SQIVND (reference sequence). J gave up 4 bases and V 8 bases, and 9 bases lay outside the gene matches. The CDR3 contains 14 residues.

The chain joins TRBV9 to TRBJ2-7, with TRBD1 matching 8 bases. Germline trimming cut 4 bases from V and 4 bases from J; bases unmatched to any gene: 13. CDR1 and CDR2 from the germline V gene are SGDLS and YYNGEE. This CDR3 has 16 amino acids. The CDR3 DNA reads TGTGCCAGCAGCATAGACACCAGCAGGGGGCTGTACGAGCAGTACTTC. Translated: CASSIDTSRGLYEQYF.

The V call is TRBV11-2, the J call TRBJ2-7, with 12 nucleotides matching TRBD1. The junction had 7 bases not matched to a gene; V was cut back by 5 bases and J by 2 bases. Germline V gives CDR1 SGHAT, CDR2 FQNNGV. This CDR3 has 16 residues. The CDR3 is CASSTPRDRGPYEQYF. The CDR3 coding sequence is TGTGCCAGCAGCACACCCCGGGACAGGGGGCCCTACGAGCAGTACTTC. The full variable domain, rest sourced from reference TRBV11-2 and TRBJ2-7, is EAGVAQSPRYKIIEKRQSVAFWCNPISGHATLYWYQQILGQGPKLLIQFQNNGVVDDSQLPKDRFSAERLKGVDSTLKIQPAKLEDSAVYLCASSTPRDRGPYEQYFGPGTRLTVT.

The rearrangement uses TRBV7-8 and TRBJ2-7, with 9 nucleotides matching TRBD1. V was clipped by 3 bases and J by 3 bases; unmatched bases: 6. The CDR3 runs 15 residues. Germline values: CDR1 SGHVS, CDR2 FQNEAQ. CDR3 residues: CASSLTQGAYYEQYF. CDR3 bases: TGTGCCAGCAGCTTGACACAGGGGGCATACTACGAGCAGTACTTC.

The chain couples TRBV28 to TRBJ1-6, with 9 bases fitting TRBD1. Germline values: CDR1 MDHEN, CDR2 SYDVKM. The trim removed 6 bases at V and 10 bases at J, leaving 7 bases unmatched. CDR3 length: 14 residues. CDR3 amino acids: CASRDGQGRSPLHF. In DNA, the CDR3 is TGTGCCAGCAGAGATGGACAGGGGCGATCACCCCTCCACTTT.

The chain employs TRBV19 and TRBJ1-2, with TRBD1 matching 7 bases. CDR1 is LNHDA, CDR2 SQIVND, per germline (reference sequence). V was pared by 6 bases and J by 4 bases, with 8 bases of the junction left unmatched. The CDR3 has 14 amino acids. The CDR3 sequence: CASRGDSRVYGYTF. The CDR3 region has the DNA TGTGCCAGTAGGGGGGACAGTAGGGTCTATGGCTACACCTTC.